This T cell receptor (beta chain) was documented in a study of cytotoxic CD8 clonotypes in ibrutinib-treated CLL. Some clones are missing from TCRdb's copy, which holds only in-frame ones; the method was immunoSEQ multiplex PCR. The sample holds about 63,000 clones; about three quarters are singletons and the top ten take around 45%. V gave up 0 bases and J gave up 0 bases; unmatched junction bases: 2. CDR1 PRHDT and CDR2 FYEKMQ come from the germline V gene (reference sequence). This CDR3 region has 15 residues. Material: PBMCs, obtained after 12 months of ibrutinib treatment. The sequence came from a human donor with chronic lymphocytic leukemia. The chain links TRBV13 to TRBJ2-7; 7 bases line up with TRBD1. For the CDR3, the DNA is TGTGCCAGCAGCTTAGGGGGACAGAGCTCCTACGAGCAGTACTTC. It codes for CASSLGGQSSYEQYF.